The clone carrying this T cell receptor beta chain was observed a handful of times. No antigen is known for it. The data originate from a study of lung T cells in sarcoidosis with Löfgren's syndrome. Study at large: Analyses focused on Löfgren's syndrome patients.

The study, taken as a whole, reports: Sarcoidosis antigen recognition was only suggested, antigen unidentified. Shared TRAV12-1 and TRBV2 CDR3 motifs were reported across several patients.

TCRdb analysed the reads with MiXCR anew, one entry per CDR3 protein. The sample has 3,200 or so distinct CDR3 sequences; 15% to 20% are singletons. CDR1 SGHVS and CDR2 FNYEAQ come from the germline V gene. Trimming stripped 5 bases from V and 0 bases from J, with 19 bases between. This CDR3 region has 17 residues. The sequencing input was CD4+ T cells from bronchoalveolar lavage. This rearrangement joins TRBV7-6 to TRBJ1-1; no clear D. The TCR originated in a human donor with sarcoidosis (Löfgren's syndrome or another form), or a control subject (not recorded which). The CDR3 DNA is TGTGCCAGCAGCACCTTAGGTGTAGGAAACCTGAACACTGAAGCTTTCTTT. Amino acid sequence: CASSTLGVGNLNTEAFF.